These 20 T cell receptor beta chains originate from one sample sequenced in a study of Tregs in tolerant kidney transplant recipients. Measured with immunoSEQ multiplex PCR; TCRdb has only the in-frame clones, and not every one. Here the sample spans 200,000 to 300,000 clones, roughly four fifths being singletons. Sequencing was done on a sample of CD4+ T cells from blood. The receptors shown here come from a human donor in good health.

V usage is TRBV19 and J usage is TRBJ2-6, with unresolved D. V lost 5 bases and J 0 bases, leaving 5 bases between the germline ends. CDR1 and CDR2 (germline): LNHDA, SQIVND (reference sequence). This CDR3 comprises 14 residues. CDR3 loop: CASSWISGANVLTF. CDR3 sequence (DNA): TGTGCCAGTAGTTGGATCTCTGGGGCCAACGTCCTGACTTTC.

This clone was recorded a few times. The chain recombines TRBV19 with TRBJ1-1; unclear D gene. Germline V gives CDR1 LNHDA, CDR2 SQIVND (reference sequence). V was pared by 6 bases and J by 4 bases, with 12 bases between. The CDR3 runs 13 residues. The CDR3 bases are TGTGCCAGTAGGCTAAACGGTGGCACTGAAGCTTTCTTT. This encodes CASRLNGGTEAFF.

A note on this clone: Within the sample, other DNA sequences also encode this same CDR3. The chain carries TRBV19 and TRBJ1-5; D call uncertain. V was shortened by 1 base and J by 4 bases, with 5 bases between the two germline ends. The germline V gene encodes CDR1 LNHDA and CDR2 SQIVND (reference sequence). The CDR3 has 13 residues. Here the CDR3 reads CASSIVGNQPQHF. The CDR3 DNA follows: TGTGCCAGTAGTATAGTAGGTAATCAGCCCCAGCATTTT.

The chain joins TRBV19 to TRBJ2-3; 10 nucleotides agree with TRBD1. There are 15 residues in the CDR3. V shed 5 bases and J 3 bases; nucleotides not matched to a gene: 5. Germline V lookup: CDR1 LNHDA, CDR2 SQIVND (reference sequence). The CDR3 loop reads CASSLRDRGTDTQYF. CDR3 sequence (DNA): TGTGCCAGTAGTCTCCGGGACAGGGGAACAGATACGCAGTATTTT.

The rearrangement joins TRBV5-4 to TRBJ2-5, with 10 bases identical to TRBD2. V lost 3 bases and J lost 5; bases outside the gene matches: 7. The CDR3 consists of 15 residues. CDR1 SGHNT and CDR2 YYREEE come from the germline V gene (reference sequence). For the CDR3, the DNA is TGTGCCAGCAGCTCTTCTAGCGGGAGTATGGAGACCCAGTACTTC. This sequence encodes CASSSSSGSMETQYF.

The chain links TRBV6-6 to TRBJ1-5, with D unresolved. V lost 2 bases, J lost 2 bases, and 13 bases lay in between. This CDR3 has 16 amino acids. In germline, CDR1 is MNHNY, CDR2 SVGAGI (reference sequence). The CDR3 sequence is CASSYRERTGNQPQHF. The CDR3 region has the DNA TGTGCCAGCAGTTACAGGGAACGAACGGGCAATCAGCCCCAGCATTTT.

The V gene is TRBV5-4, the J gene TRBJ2-6; TRBD1 matches 9 bases. V shed 2 bases, J shed 0 bases, and the junction held 6 bases outside the gene matches. CDR1 is SGHNT, CDR2 YYREEE, per germline (reference sequence). The CDR3 extends over 18 amino acids. CDR3 protein: CASSFPTGGASGANVLTF. CDR3 in DNA: TGTGCCAGCAGCTTCCCCACAGGGGGCGCCTCTGGGGCCAACGTCCTGACTTTC.

This chain joins TRBV5-6 and TRBJ2-5; D is uncertain. The CDR3 runs 15 residues. Between the trimmed V and J ends, which lost 6 bases and 5 bases, there was a span of 20 bases. Germline-derived CDR1 and CDR2 are SGHDT and YYEEEE. As DNA, the CDR3 is TGTGCCAGCACCCCTAGTCACGACCAGGTGGAGACCCAGTACTTC. Its translation: CASTPSHDQVETQYF.

The J gene is TRBJ2-7, the V gene TRBV21-1; the table's D call TRBD2 went unverified against the DNA. TRBV21-1 is flagged as a pseudogene. CDR3 length: 11 residues. The CDR3 loop reads CASSADCEQYF. CDR3 DNA sequence: TGTGCCAGCAGCGCGGACTGCGAGCAGTACTTC.

CDR3 loop: CASSPSGRAHEQYF. CDR3 coding DNA: TGCGCCAGCAGCCCTAGCGGGAGGGCCCACGAGCAGTACTTC. The gene calls are TRBV5-1 and TRBJ2-7; 12 bases fit TRBD2. This CDR3 region has 14 residues. Unmatched junction bases numbered 4, after V lost 4 bases and J lost 5 bases. CDR1 is SGHRS and CDR2 is YFSETQ in the germline V gene.

The V gene is TRBV21-1, the J gene TRBJ2-1; the table's D call, TRBD1, was not checked against the DNA. TRBV21-1 corresponds to a pseudogene. The length of the CDR3 is 15 residues. The CDR3 reads CASSTHGDSLNEQFF. CDR3 nucleotide sequence: TGTGCCAGCAGCACCCACGGGGACAGTCTCAATGAGCAGTTCTTC.

The chain carries TRBV5-1 and TRBJ2-5; 11 bases are shared with TRBD1. CDR1 SGHRS and CDR2 YFSETQ come from the germline V gene. The V gene end was trimmed by 3 bases and the J gene end by 4 bases; junction bases not matched to a gene: 5. CDR3 length equals 15 residues. The CDR3 nucleotides read TGCGCCAGCAGCTCCCGAGGGACAGGGGGAGAGACCCAGTACTTC. Amino acid sequence: CASSSRGTGGETQYF.

This chain links TRBV5-8 with TRBJ2-5; D is unclear. TRBJ2-7 matches the DNA end more closely, so the J call is doubtful. Germline V gene lookup returns CDR1 SGHTS and CDR2 YDEGEE. The CDR3 spans 15 residues. CDR3 in DNA: TGTGCCAGCAGCTTGCACCGGGTCCTATCCTACGAGCAGTACTTC. This translates into CASSLHRVLSYEQYF.

Regarding this clone: The junction does not match germline at one end; this may be a read error. The chain is built from TRBV6-6 and TRBJ1-4; 7 nucleotides match TRBD1. The CDR3 loop spans 12 amino acids. Germline V lookup: CDR1 MNHNY, CDR2 SVGAGI (reference sequence). The CDR3 sequence: CASSSDRPILIF. DNA of the CDR3: TGTGCCAGCAGTTCGGACAGGCCGATTCTAATTTTT.

This chain connects TRBV7-2 to TRBJ2-5; no clear D gene. CDR1 and CDR2 (germline): SGHTA, FQGNSA. This CDR3 is built from 12 residues. Between the trimmed V and J ends, which lost 1 base and 7 bases, there was a span of 7 bases. The CDR3 is CASSLERGTQYF. CDR3 in DNA: TGTGCCAGCAGCTTAGAGCGTGGGACCCAGTACTTC.

The J gene is TRBJ2-1, the V gene TRBV19; 10 bases map to TRBD1. With 3 bases clipped from V and 6 bases from J, the junction kept 5 bases outside the gene matches. There are 15 residues in the CDR3. Germline CDR1 and CDR2: LNHDA and SQIVND (reference sequence). CDR3 DNA: TGTGCCAGTAGTATGGACAGGACAGGGGGCAATGAGCAGTTCTTC. Translated, it gives CASSMDRTGGNEQFF. The full variable domain, rest sourced from reference TRBV19 and TRBJ2-1, is DGGITQSPKYLFRKEGQNVTLSCEQNLNHDAMYWYRQDPGQGLRLIYYSQIVNDFQKGDIAEGYSVSREKKESFPLTVTSAQKNPTAFYLCASSMDRTGGNEQFFGPGTRLTVL.

This chain links TRBV18 with TRBJ2-7; no clear D. CDR1 KGHSH and CDR2 LQKENI come from the germline V gene. This CDR3 is built from 17 residues. V was cut by 0 bases and J by 3 bases, with 18 bases left in between. The CDR3 loop is CASSPPPKGSFVYEQYF. The CDR3 DNA is TGTGCCAGCTCACCACCGCCCAAGGGATCGTTCGTCTACGAGCAGTACTTC. The complete variable domain, with remaining parts taken from reference TRBV18 and TRBJ2-7, reads NAGVMQNPRHLVRRRGQEARLRCSPMKGHSHVYWYRQLPEEGLKFMVYLQKENIIDESGMPKERFSAEFPKEGPSILRIQQVVRGDSAAYFCASSPPPKGSFVYEQYFGPGTRLTVT.

The chain carries TRBV4-1 and TRBJ2-7, with 14 positions matching TRBD2. The germline CDR1 and CDR2 sequences are MGHRA and YSYEKL. The CDR3 runs 17 residues. The trim removed 4 bases at V and 1 base at J, leaving 6 bases unmatched. CDR3 region: CASSRGLAGGGSYEQYF. Written as DNA, the CDR3 is TGCGCCAGCAGCCGTGGACTAGCGGGAGGAGGGTCCTACGAGCAGTACTTC.

This chain joins TRBV5-4 and TRBJ1-3; D is possibly TRBD1 (5 bases). The ends were cut back, 0 bases at V and 0 bases at J, with 13 bases in the middle. This CDR3 spans 17 amino acids. CDR1 and CDR2 from the germline V gene are SGHNT and YYREEE (reference sequence). CDR3 DNA: TGTGCCAGCAGCTTGGGACAGTCTCTCTCCTCTGGAAACACCATATATTTT. Translation gives CASSLGQSLSSGNTIYF.

Only one count was recorded for this clone. The genes are TRBV30 and TRBJ1-6, with a possible D match to TRBD1 (5 bases). CDR1 is GTSNPN, CDR2 SVGIG, per germline (reference sequence). CDR3 size: 13 residues. Trimming shortened V by 7 bases and J by 7 bases, and 14 bases separated the two germline ends. CDR3 loop: CASERDRNSPLHF. CDR3 nucleotide sequence: TGTGCCTCTGAAAGGGACCGCAATTCACCCCTCCACTTT.